Each of the 27 T cell receptor beta chains below was sequenced from the same sample in a study of control samples from healthy donors and cancer patients. The assay was immunoSEQ multiplex PCR, and TCRdb's table has in-frame clones only and misses some. The data hold roughly 80,000 clones, with about 88% observed a single time. The material sequenced was blood. The receptors derive from a woman in her 50s in good health.

The genes are TRBV30 and TRBJ2-7; the D gene is possibly TRBD1 (5 bases). This CDR3 is 15 amino acids long. In germline, CDR1 is GTSNPN, CDR2 SVGIG (reference sequence). V lost 0 bases and J 2 bases, leaving 14 bases between the germline ends. CDR3 nucleotides: TGTGCCTGGAGTGTAAAGGGGCTCTTTCCCTACGAGCAGTACTTC. Protein sequence: CAWSVKGLFPYEQYF.

Regarding this clone: A read error may account for a junction end that differs from germline. The CDR3 DNA follows: TGTGCCAGCAGCTTGAACCGGGACTTGGGGGTCTTC. It specifies CASSLNRDLGVF. The genes are TRBV2 and TRBJ2-1, with D possibly matching TRBD2 (6 bases). The CDR3 extends over 12 amino acids. Germline V gene lookup returns CDR1 SNHLY and CDR2 FYNNEI.

V gene TRBV5-6 combines with J gene TRBJ1-2; D is perhaps TRBD1 (6 bases). The V and J ends lost 0 bases and 7 bases respectively, with 10 bases between them. There are 13 residues in the CDR3. Germline V lookup: CDR1 SGHDT, CDR2 YYEEEE. CDR3: CASSLGGASGYTF. CDR3 DNA: TGTGCCAGCAGCTTGGGGGGGGCCTCTGGCTACACCTTC.

This chain uses TRBV19 with TRBJ1-4; TRBD1 agrees at 7 bases. The CDR3 contains 16 residues. Germline trimming cut 8 bases from V and 5 bases from J; bases unmatched to any gene: 14. Germline CDR1 is LNHDA and CDR2 is SQIVND (reference sequence). The DNA for the CDR3 is TGTGCCAGTGCAGGGGGAGATGGCACCTTAAATGAAAAACTGTTTTTT. Protein product: CASAGGDGTLNEKLFF.

The chain couples TRBV28 to TRBJ1-2, with no clear D. The germline V and J ends were trimmed by 5 bases and 8 bases, with 15 bases remaining between them. The CDR3 covers 13 residues. Germline CDR1 MDHEN, CDR2 SYDVKM. CDR3 sequence: CASSLYTADGYTF. The CDR3 region has the DNA TGTGCCAGCAGTCTATACACAGCGGACGGCTACACCTTC.

In nucleotides, the CDR3 is TGTGCCAGCAGCTCTCGACAGGGAACAGATACGCAGTATTTT. It is translated as CASSSRQGTDTQYF. The chain carries TRBV9 and TRBJ2-3; 7 nucleotides align to TRBD1. V dropped 4 bases and J dropped 3; count of bases not matched to a gene: 5. CDR1 is SGDLS and CDR2 is YYNGEE in the germline V gene. This CDR3 is 14 amino acids long.

The genes are TRBV2 and TRBJ1-1, with D possibly being TRBD1 (5 bases). This CDR3 has 13 residues. Germline V gives CDR1 SNHLY, CDR2 FYNNEI. V was shortened by 3 bases and J by 3 bases, with 8 bases between the two germline ends. As DNA, the CDR3 is TGTGCCAGCAGTGAGGGGGAGGACACTGAAGCTTTCTTT. Its translation is CASSEGEDTEAFF. The full variable domain, with the rest looked up from reference TRBV2 and TRBJ1-1, is EPEVTQTPSHQVTQMGQEVILRCVPISNHLYFYWYRQILGQKVEFLVSFYNNEISEKSEIFDDQFSVERPDGSNFTLKIRSTKLEDSAMYFCASSEGEDTEAFFGQGTRLTVV.

This clone has at least ten counts. In DNA form, the CDR3 reads TGTGCCAGCACCGGACAGGGCTCCCAGCCCCAGCATTTT. This translates into CASTGQGSQPQHF. The J gene is TRBJ1-5, the V gene TRBV18; 8 positions agree with TRBD1. CDR3 length: 13 amino acids. With 8 bases clipped from V and 7 bases from J, the junction kept 7 bases outside the gene matches. CDR1 and CDR2 from the germline V gene are KGHSH and LQKENI.

CDR3 in amino acids: CAWSVLWASGNTIYF. DNA for the CDR3: TGTGCCTGGAGTGTATTATGGGCCTCTGGAAACACCATATATTTT. The chain employs TRBV30 and TRBJ1-3; unclear D gene. V was shortened by 0 bases and J by 0 bases, with 9 bases between the two germline ends. CDR3 length: 15 residues. The germline V gene has CDR1 GTSNPN and CDR2 SVGIG (reference sequence).

The chain recombines TRBV19 with TRBJ2-7, with D perhaps assigned TRBD1 or TRBD2 (5 bases each). Deletions cut 4 bases from V and 3 bases from J, with 13 bases between. Looked up from germline, CDR1 is LNHDA and CDR2 is SQIVND (reference sequence). The CDR3 has 14 amino acids. The CDR3 loop reads CASSTRHGGYEQYF. CDR3 nucleotides: TGTGCCAGTAGTACCAGACATGGGGGCTACGAGCAGTACTTC. Full variable domain (outside the CDR3, taken from reference TRBV19 and TRBJ2-7): DGGITQSPKYLFRKEGQNVTLSCEQNLNHDAMYWYRQDPGQGLRLIYYSQIVNDFQKGDIAEGYSVSREKKESFPLTVTSAQKNPTAFYLCASSTRHGGYEQYFGPGTRLTVT.

The chain has TRBV25-1 and TRBJ1-2; weak D call: TRBD1 (5 bases). Germline values: CDR1 MGHDK, CDR2 SYGVNS. The CDR3 is made up of 13 amino acids. The V end lost 0 bases, the J end lost 4 bases, and 6 bases lay between the germline ends. The CDR3: CASSEYQGYGYTF. In DNA form, the CDR3 reads TGTGCCAGCAGTGAATACCAGGGCTATGGCTACACCTTC.

The chain joins TRBV7-2 to TRBJ2-7; the D is unclear. Germline CDR1 SGHTA, CDR2 FQGNSA. The CDR3 runs 13 residues. Trimming shortened V by 4 bases and J by 5 bases, and 12 bases separated the two germline ends. The CDR3 spells CASSSRPPNEQYF. The CDR3 DNA sequence: TGTGCCAGCAGCTCAAGACCCCCCAACGAGCAGTACTTC.

The J gene is TRBJ2-2, the V gene TRBV27, with D perhaps matching TRBD1 or TRBD2 (5 bases each). The CDR3 runs 14 residues. In germline, CDR1 is MNHEY, CDR2 SMNVEV (reference sequence). The V and J ends lost 5 bases and 12 bases respectively, with 19 bases between them. The CDR3 DNA reads TGTGCCAGCAGTCCCGCCTTGAGGGGTCGGCAGCTGTTTTTT. Its translation: CASSPALRGRQLFF.

The chain is built from TRBV27 and TRBJ1-1; the match to TRBD1 covers 7 bases. There are 14 residues in the CDR3. V lost 2 bases to trimming and J lost 10 bases; unmatched junction nucleotides: 10. Germline V CDR1 and CDR2: MNHEY, SMNVEV (reference sequence). This CDR3 reads CASSLDRDRRIAFF. CDR3 sequence (DNA): TGTGCCAGCAGTTTAGACAGGGATAGAAGGATAGCTTTCTTT.

The chain combines TRBV2 with TRBJ2-1, with D maybe TRBD2 (7 bases). Germline V gene sequence: CDR1 SNHLY, CDR2 FYNNEI. CDR3 length: 15 amino acids. Trimming pared 5 bases from V and 7 bases from J, leaving 18 bases between. The CDR3 DNA follows: TGTGCCAGCAGTTGGGAGGGGGATACAGGGAATGAGCAGTTCTTC. It yields the protein CASSWEGDTGNEQFF.

The rearrangement joins TRBV7-2 to TRBJ1-1; D is uncertain. Between the trimmed V and J ends, which lost 2 bases and 2 bases, there was a span of 3 bases. Germline-derived CDR1 and CDR2 are SGHTA and FQGNSA. CDR3 length: 12 residues. The CDR3 loop reads CASSLINTEAFF. CDR3 DNA sequence: TGTGCCAGCAGCTTAATAAACACTGAAGCTTTCTTT. The entire variable domain, with the rest obtained from reference TRBV7-2 and TRBJ1-1, is as follows: GAGVSQSPSNKVTEKGKDVELRCDPISGHTALYWYRQSLGQGLEFLIYFQGNSAPDKSGLPSDRFSAERTGGSVSTLTIQRTQQEDSAVYLCASSLINTEAFFGQGTRLTVV.

This clone was seen a few times. The rearrangement joins TRBV2 to TRBJ2-3; no definite D call. The CDR3 extends over 12 amino acids. V was cut by 7 bases and J by 3 bases, with 8 bases left in between. The germline gives CDR1 SNHLY, CDR2 FYNNEI. The CDR3 is CASKGGTDTQYF. The CDR3 DNA is TGTGCCAGCAAGGGCGGTACAGATACGCAGTATTTT. The whole variable domain, filled in from reference TRBV2 and TRBJ2-3, reads EPEVTQTPSHQVTQMGQEVILRCVPISNHLYFYWYRQILGQKVEFLVSFYNNEISEKSEIFDDQFSVERPDGSNFTLKIRSTKLEDSAMYFCASKGGTDTQYFGPGTRLTVL.

The chain's CDR3 is CAWTPGRYGYTF. CDR3 nucleotide sequence: TGTGCCTGGACTCCCGGACGGTATGGCTACACCTTC. The chain is built from TRBV30 and TRBJ1-2; D is unclear. The CDR3 covers 12 residues. V was clipped by 4 bases and J by 5 bases, with 11 bases between them. In germline, CDR1 is GTSNPN, CDR2 SVGIG (reference sequence).

This clone was recorded a few times. CDR3 in DNA: TGTGCCAGCAGTTATGGGGACATCCTATATAATTCACCCCTCCACTTT. Translating gives CASSYGDILYNSPLHF. V is TRBV6-5 and J is TRBJ1-6, with D perhaps matching TRBD1 (6 bases). Germline-derived CDR1 and CDR2 are MNHEY and SVGAGI. Between the trimmed V and J ends, which lost 3 bases and 4 bases, there was a span of 13 bases. The CDR3 loop spans 16 amino acids.

This clone was found once. This chain uses TRBV12-5 with TRBJ2-7; no clear D gene. Germline CDR1 LGHNT, CDR2 FRNRAP. This CDR3 comprises 14 residues. Between the trimmed V and J ends, which lost 0 bases and 0 bases, there was a span of 6 bases. The CDR3 sequence is CASGLVQDSYEQYF. The CDR3 region has the DNA TGTGCTAGTGGTTTGGTCCAGGACTCCTACGAGCAGTACTTC. The whole variable domain, remainder taken from reference TRBV12-5 and TRBJ2-7, is DARVTQTPRHKVTEMGQEVTMRCQPILGHNTVFWYRQTMMQGLELLAYFRNRAPLDDSGMPKDRFSAEMPDATLATLKIQPSEPRDSAVYFCASGLVQDSYEQYFGPGTRLTVT.

The chain links TRBV28 to TRBJ2-2; possibly TRBD1 for D (5 bases). Germline V lookup: CDR1 MDHEN, CDR2 SYDVKM. The CDR3 runs to 11 residues. Trimming took off 5 bases at V and 11 bases at J, with 9 bases between the two ends. The CDR3 DNA reads TGTGCCAGCAGTGGGGCAAGAGAGCTGTTTTTT. This gives the protein CASSGARELFF.

The chain links TRBV5-6 to TRBJ1-5, with TRBD1 identical over 8 bases. V was clipped by 2 bases and J by 5 bases; unmatched bases: 6. The CDR3 has 15 residues. The germline V gene encodes CDR1 SGHDT and CDR2 YYEEEE. CDR3 in amino acids: CASSLTDRGYQPQHF. The CDR3 DNA reads TGTGCCAGCAGCTTAACAGACAGGGGCTATCAGCCCCAGCATTTT.

The genes are TRBV5-8 and TRBJ2-3; D is perhaps TRBD2 (6 bases). With 3 bases removed from V and 2 bases from J, the gap between germline ends came to 16 bases. The germline V gene encodes CDR1 SGHTS and CDR2 YDEGEE. This CDR3 has 16 residues. The CDR3 DNA sequence: TGTGCCAGCAGCTACCTAAGCGGGCGAAACACAGATACGCAGTATTTT. It yields the protein CASSYLSGRNTDTQYF.

The V gene is TRBV9, the J gene TRBJ2-3; 9 bases are shared with TRBD2. Germline-derived CDR1 and CDR2 are SGDLS and YYNGEE. The CDR3 extends over 16 amino acids. The V gene end was trimmed by 0 bases and the J gene end by 5 bases; junction bases not matched to a gene: 7. CDR3: CASSVGLAGAGDTQYF. DNA for the CDR3: TGTGCCAGCAGCGTAGGATTAGCGGGGGCTGGAGATACGCAGTATTTT.

The chain carries TRBV11-2 and TRBJ1-2, with D perhaps TRBD1 (6 bases). V was clipped by 5 bases and J by 8 bases, with 18 bases between them. The CDR3 spans 14 residues. Germline CDR1 is SGHAT and CDR2 is FQNNGV. For the CDR3, the DNA is TGTGCCAGCAGCAAAGGTTCAGGGGTTCTAGGCTACACCTTC. Its protein product is CASSKGSGVLGYTF.

In its sample, this clone was seen once. The gene calls are TRBV9 and TRBJ2-7; maybe TRBD1 (5 bases). V shed 0 bases and J shed 3 bases, with 10 bases lying between them. Germline V gene lookup returns CDR1 SGDLS and CDR2 YYNGEE. This CDR3 has 14 residues. CDR3 sequence: CASSVGQNNYEQYF. CDR3 bases: TGTGCCAGCAGCGTAGGACAGAACAACTACGAGCAGTACTTC.

The chain is built from TRBV4-1 and TRBJ2-2, with TRBD2 matching 11 bases. Per germline, CDR1 MGHRA and CDR2 YSYEKL. The CDR3 runs to 18 residues. The ends lost 5 bases at V and 4 bases at J; junction bases unmatched: 12. In DNA, the CDR3 is TGCGCCAGCAGCTTAACCTTTAGCGGGGGGGCCCTCACCGGGGAGCTGTTTTTT. Encoded protein: CASSLTFSGGALTGELFF.